A single TCR beta chain is shown here with its context. Its antigen is not identified. This record belongs to a study of cytomegalovirus exposure and HLA in healthy donors. Whole-study results and caveats: Association of a missense DCLRE1C variant with TCR beta V- and J-gene trimming was reported in a later analysis.

V gave up 6 bases and J gave up 1 base; unmatched junction bases: 12. Germline CDR1 and CDR2: SGDLS and YYNGEE. This CDR3 is built from 16 residues. It was with 60 Vbeta and 13 Jbeta primers that the PCR ran. Sequencing used immunoSEQ multiplex PCR; TCRdb keeps in-frame clones, though not all of them. The sample holds about 170,000 clones; roughly 71% are singletons and the top ten take roughly 1.6%. Sequenced: PBMCs. This TCR was sampled from a girl aged 10 to 17 in good health and CMV-seronegative. The chain links TRBV9 to TRBJ1-1; 7 nucleotides match TRBD1. The CDR3 loop is CASTSTQQGRNTEAFF. CDR3 bases: TGTGCCAGCACCTCTACGCAACAGGGGAGGAACACTGAAGCTTTCTTT.